This passage covers 13 T cell receptor beta chains from one sample sequenced in a study of T-cell reconstitution after alpha-beta-depleted transplantation in children. During its preparation, the TCRbeta library received unique molecular identifiers. MiXCR was run by TCRdb on the PCR reads, yielding one entry per CDR3 protein. The table has more than 200,000 distinct CDR3 sequences, 9.7% seen once. This specimen consisted of PBMCs from the stem cell graft donor, obtained from the stem cell graft. The source of these receptors is a human donor who donated a stem cell graft to a child with SCID.

This clonotype was found many times. The chain is built from TRBV20-1 and TRBJ1-1; D is possibly TRBD1 (5 bases). The V end lost 5 bases, the J end lost 5 bases, and 15 bases lay between the germline ends. The CDR3 runs 13 residues. Germline V gene sequence: CDR1 DFQATT, CDR2 SNEGSKA (reference sequence). The CDR3 sequence: CSAPLLRGTEAFF. The CDR3 bases are TGCAGTGCTCCCTTACTCCGGGGGACTGAAGCTTTCTTT.

The table lists this clonotype with many counts. This chain links TRBV5-8 with TRBJ1-6; D not resolved. V lost 4 bases and J 1 base, leaving 12 bases between the germline ends. Germline V gene data show CDR1 as SGHTS and CDR2 as YDEGEE. The CDR3 has 16 amino acids. The CDR3 DNA sequence: TGTGCCAGCAGCACGGTGTGGGGTTCCTATAATTCACCCCTCCACTTT. Amino acids: CASSTVWGSYNSPLHF.

This clonotype occurred many times. J is TRBJ2-5 and V is TRBV5-1; no reliable D call. CDR3 length: 12 amino acids. The germline V gene encodes CDR1 SGHRS and CDR2 YFSETQ. Trimming removed 2 bases at V and 0 bases at J, with 2 bases between. The CDR3 is CASSFDQETQYF. The CDR3 nucleotides are TGCGCCAGCAGCTTTGACCAAGAGACCCAGTACTTC.

This clonotype was picked up many times. This chain links TRBV5-1 with TRBJ1-2; weak D call: TRBD1 (6 bases). V lost 0 bases, J lost 0 bases, and 12 bases lay in between. Per germline, CDR1 SGHRS and CDR2 YFSETQ. The CDR3 contains 16 residues. The CDR3 here is CASSLGGTNANYGYTF. As DNA, the CDR3 is TGCGCCAGCAGCTTGGGTGGGACAAACGCTAACTATGGCTACACCTTC.

This clonotype was recorded many times. This chain joins TRBV6-5 and TRBJ1-2; D unclear. The CDR3 has 15 residues. The germline CDR1 and CDR2 sequences are MNHEY and SVGAGI. V lost 2 bases and J lost 2, with 12 bases in between. The CDR3 DNA follows: TGTGCCAGCAGTTACACCTCTGCCAGAAACTATGGCTACACCTTC. Translation: CASSYTSARNYGYTF.

This clonotype was observed many times. V is TRBV12-3 or TRBV12-4 and J is TRBJ1-1; D remains unclear. The CDR3 has 14 residues. V lost 5 bases, J lost 5 bases, and 15 bases lay in between. The CDR3 nucleotides are TGTGCCAGCAGTCCAAACCCACGAGGGACTGAAGCTTTCTTT. Its translation: CASSPNPRGTEAFF.

Many counts were recorded for this clonotype. The rearrangement joins TRBV5-1 to TRBJ2-7; D unresolved. Trimming cost V 4 bases and J 5 bases, with 10 bases left between them. CDR1 is SGHRS and CDR2 is YFSETQ in the germline V gene. This CDR3 has 12 residues. CDR3 in DNA: TGCGCCAGCAGCCCGGTTGCGAACGAGCAGTACTTC. Its translation: CASSPVANEQYF. Supplemented by reference TRBV5-1 and TRBJ2-7, the full variable domain reads KAGVTQTPRYLIKTRGQQVTLSCSPISGHRSVSWYQQTPGQGLQFLFEYFSETQRNKGNFPGRFSGRQFSNSRSEMNVSTLELGDSALYLCASSPVANEQYFGPGTRLTVT.

This clonotype was seen a handful of times. The V gene is TRBV3-1, the J gene TRBJ2-1, with 15 bases that match TRBD2. CDR1 is LGHDT and CDR2 is YNNKEL in the germline V gene (reference sequence). CDR3 length: 18 residues. V was clipped by 11 bases and J by 0 bases; unmatched bases: 11. The CDR3 DNA reads as TGTGCCTGCTCAAAGGGACTAGCGGGGGGATACTCCTACAATGAGCAGTTCTTC. Encoded protein: CACSKGLAGGYSYNEQFF.

This clonotype was seen repeatedly, ten times or more. V usage is TRBV5-1 and J usage is TRBJ2-1; D remains unclear. Trimming shortened V by 0 bases and J by 3 bases, and 13 bases separated the two germline ends. Germline loops: CDR1 SGHRS, CDR2 YFSETQ. The CDR3 has 16 residues. CDR3 sequence reads: CASSLANWANYNEQFF. The CDR3 nucleotides read TGCGCCAGCAGCTTGGCCAACTGGGCTAACTACAATGAGCAGTTCTTC. The variable domain in full, completed from reference TRBV5-1 and TRBJ2-1, reads KAGVTQTPRYLIKTRGQQVTLSCSPISGHRSVSWYQQTPGQGLQFLFEYFSETQRNKGNFPGRFSGRQFSNSRSEMNVSTLELGDSALYLCASSLANWANYNEQFFGPGTRLTVL.

This clonotype came up many times. This chain joins TRBV7-2 and TRBJ2-1; TRBD2 matches 7 bases. CDR1 is SGHTA, CDR2 FQGNSA, per germline. The CDR3 extends over 14 amino acids. V lost 5 bases to trimming and J lost 0 bases; unmatched junction nucleotides: 1. CDR3 sequence (DNA): TGTGCCAGCAGCAGGGACTACTCCTACAATGAGCAGTTCTTC. Encoded protein: CASSRDYSYNEQFF.

Concerning this clonotype itself: The junction differs from germline at one of its ends, possibly a read error. The CDR3 coding sequence is TGTACCAGCAGCCCTTTCGGTCTATCGCGCTCTGGGGCCAACGTCCTGACTTTC. Translating it yields CTSSPFGLSRSGANVLTF. This rearrangement joins TRBV3-1 to TRBJ2-6; no reliable D call. The CDR3 totals 18 residues. The germline V gene encodes CDR1 LGHDT and CDR2 YNNKEL (reference sequence).

This clonotype was seen ten or more times. V gene TRBV5-1 combines with J gene TRBJ1-4; D may be TRBD1 (5 bases). V was trimmed by 6 bases and J by 0 bases, leaving 15 bases between them. The CDR3 is made up of 16 amino acids. Germline V gene sequence: CDR1 SGHRS, CDR2 YFSETQ. The CDR3 sequence is CASTPTGGSTNEKLFF. CDR3 nucleotides: TGCGCCAGCACTCCAACCGGGGGATCAACTAATGAAAAACTGTTTTTT.

The genes are TRBV6-1 and TRBJ2-7; 7 nucleotides line up with TRBD1. With V trimmed by 4 bases and J by 0 bases, 6 bases remained unmatched. Germline assignment: CDR1 MNHNS and CDR2 SASEGT. The CDR3 totals 15 residues. The CDR3, as DNA: TGTGCCAGCAGTGGGCTAGGACAGGCCTCCTACGAGCAGTACTTC. Translation: CASSGLGQASYEQYF.